The 22 T cell receptor beta chains in this list originate from one sample, sequenced in a study of shared clonotypes between healthy human individuals. TCRdb keeps only in-frame clones here, not all; method: immunoSEQ multiplex PCR. The sample has 2 million to 2.5 million clones; 90% to 95% are singletons. Sample: naive CD4+ T cells sorted from blood. Regarding subset: CD45RA+ positively selected. The receptors were gathered from a man aged 18 to 29 in good health.

V is TRBV5-4 and J is TRBJ2-5; 7 nucleotides match TRBD2. The CDR3 is made up of 14 amino acids. Unmatched junction bases numbered 5, after V lost 3 bases and J lost 3 bases. Germline V lookup: CDR1 SGHNT, CDR2 YYREEE (reference sequence). As DNA, the CDR3 is TGTGCCAGCAGCTCCTTGGCGGGAGAAGAGACCCAGTACTTC. This sequence encodes CASSSLAGEETQYF.

The gene calls are TRBV5-1 and TRBJ2-2, with unresolved D. CDR3 length: 15 residues. Germline lookup yields CDR1 SGHRS and CDR2 YFSETQ. The V end was cut by 4 bases, the J end by 2 bases, with 12 bases between. CDR3 sequence reads: CASSQSTLNTGELFF. CDR3 sequence (DNA): TGCGCCAGCAGCCAATCCACCTTAAACACCGGGGAGCTGTTTTTT.

This chain links TRBV4-1 with TRBJ2-1; D ambiguous. The germline gives CDR1 MGHRA, CDR2 YSYEKL. V was cut by 0 bases and J by 0 bases, with 12 bases left in between. The CDR3 contains 17 residues. CDR3 DNA sequence: TGCGCCAGCAGCCAAGATGTCGAGTTGAGCTCCTACAATGAGCAGTTCTTC. It translates to CASSQDVELSSYNEQFF.

The chain joins TRBV29-1 to TRBJ1-6; no definite D call. With 4 bases removed from V and 7 bases from J, the gap between germline ends came to 11 bases. This CDR3 comprises 13 residues. CDR1 SQVTM and CDR2 ANQGSEA come from the germline V gene. The CDR3 loop reads CSVAASANSPLHF. CDR3 bases: TGCAGCGTTGCAGCCAGCGCGAATTCACCCCTCCACTTT.

The genes are TRBV18 and TRBJ2-6, with D possibly matching TRBD1 (5 bases). Germline V gene lookup returns CDR1 KGHSH and CDR2 LQKENI. V was trimmed by 3 bases and J by 2 bases, leaving 8 bases between them. The CDR3 contains 15 residues. CDR3 nucleotides: TGTGCCAGCTCACCCTCAGGGCCTGGGGCCAACGTCCTGACTTTC. Translated, it gives CASSPSGPGANVLTF.

The J gene is TRBJ1-2, the V gene TRBV30; no clear D. Trimming took 2 bases from V and 8 from J, leaving 9 bases between them. The CDR3 runs 11 residues. CDR1 and CDR2 (germline): GTSNPN, SVGIG (reference sequence). Here the CDR3 DNA reads TGTGCCTGGAGTCCTGGGGTGGGCTACACCTTC. This encodes CAWSPGVGYTF.

The V and J genes are TRBV5-1 and TRBJ1-1; TRBD1 matches at 8 bases. The trim removed 4 bases at V and 2 bases at J, leaving 10 bases unmatched. Germline V lookup: CDR1 SGHRS, CDR2 YFSETQ. The CDR3 covers 16 residues. CDR3 sequence (DNA): TGCGCCAGCAGCCCCGATACAGGGGGACAAAACACTGAAGCTTTCTTT. Its translation: CASSPDTGGQNTEAFF.

V gene TRBV4-1 combines with J gene TRBJ2-1, with D unresolved. The ends were cut back, 0 bases at V and 3 bases at J, with 9 bases in the middle. Germline CDR1 MGHRA, CDR2 YSYEKL. The CDR3 loop spans 15 amino acids. CDR3 residues: CASSQEGSRYNEQFF. As DNA, the CDR3 is TGCGCCAGCAGCCAAGAAGGTTCTCGCTACAATGAGCAGTTCTTC.

The V call is TRBV5-3, the J call TRBJ1-2; D unresolved. TRBV5-3 is reported as an ORF; its role is uncertain. V lost 0 bases and J 5 bases, leaving 23 bases between the germline ends. The CDR3 runs 18 residues. CDR3 sequence: CARSLAERRIPRRYGYTF. CDR3 DNA: TGTGCCAGAAGCTTGGCCGAGCGTAGGATACCAAGGAGGTATGGCTACACCTTC.

The V call is TRBV30, the J call TRBJ1-1, with TRBD1 matching 7 bases. J was trimmed by 1 base and V by 2 bases; bases with no gene match: 4. Per the germline V gene, CDR1 is GTSNPN and CDR2 is SVGIG (reference sequence). The CDR3 has 14 residues. CDR3: CAWSTRQGNTEAFF. The CDR3 DNA is TGTGCCTGGAGTACCCGACAGGGGAACACTGAAGCTTTCTTT.

This clone was seen a handful of times. The chain combines TRBV30 with TRBJ1-2; TRBD1 might be the D (6 bases). The CDR3 is made up of 14 amino acids. Trimming took off 2 bases at V and 11 bases at J, with 21 bases between the two ends. Germline CDR1 reads GTSNPN; CDR2 reads SVGIG (reference sequence). The CDR3: CAWSLDRMGKGYTF. DNA for the CDR3: TGTGCCTGGAGTCTAGACAGGATGGGGAAAGGGTACACCTTC.

This sequence joins TRBV2 and TRBJ1-5; tentative D call: TRBD1 (6 bases). The CDR3 consists of 15 residues. Germline V gives CDR1 SNHLY, CDR2 FYNNEI. V lost 2 bases to trimming and J lost 1 base, with 9 bases between them. The CDR3 protein is CASSETQGSNQPQHF. CDR3 sequence (DNA): TGTGCCAGCAGTGAAACGCAGGGGAGCAATCAGCCCCAGCATTTT.

The chain has TRBV14 and TRBJ1-4; D gene ambiguous. V gave up 1 base and J gave up 5 bases, with 17 bases separating them. CDR3 length: 17 residues. Germline V CDR1 and CDR2: SGHDN, FVKESK. The CDR3 reads CASSQGFTDPRNEKLFF. The CDR3 DNA sequence: TGTGCCAGCAGCCAAGGGTTTACTGACCCACGGAATGAAAAACTGTTTTTT.

The chain is built from TRBV4-1 and TRBJ2-7; possible D gene TRBD1, 5 bases. The V end lost 0 bases, the J end lost 6 bases, and 21 bases lay between the germline ends. In germline, CDR1 is MGHRA, CDR2 YSYEKL. The CDR3 sequence is 17 residues long. The chain's CDR3 is CASSQDWDQGDLVEQYF. The CDR3 DNA sequence: TGCGCCAGCAGCCAAGATTGGGATCAGGGCGACTTGGTCGAGCAGTACTTC.

This clone was observed a handful of times. V usage is TRBV9 and J usage is TRBJ2-3; 10 bases are a match to TRBD2. Germline assignment: CDR1 SGDLS and CDR2 YYNGEE. Unmatched junction bases numbered 6, after V lost 3 bases and J lost 2 bases. This CDR3 has 16 residues. The CDR3 protein is CASSGPLAGDTDTQYF. The CDR3 bases are TGTGCCAGCAGCGGCCCCCTAGCGGGGGACACAGATACGCAGTATTTT.

Concerning this clone: Different DNA sequences within this sample yield the same CDR3. The V gene is TRBV5-1, the J gene TRBJ1-2, with D tentatively TRBD1 (6 bases). Germline-derived CDR1 and CDR2 are SGHRS and YFSETQ. The V end was cut by 4 bases, the J end by 2 bases, with 9 bases between. The CDR3 is 13 residues long. CDR3 in amino acids: CASSTGANYGYTF. The DNA for the CDR3 is TGCGCCAGCAGCACGGGGGCAAACTATGGCTACACCTTC.

V gene TRBV5-4 combines with J gene TRBJ2-7; D perhaps matches TRBD2 (5 bases). Germline CDR1 reads SGHNT; CDR2 reads YYREEE (reference sequence). This CDR3 is 15 amino acids long. V shed 1 base and J shed 2 bases, with 13 bases lying between them. The CDR3 DNA follows: TGTGCCAGCAGCTTGAGCCTAGCCTCAACCTACGAGCAGTACTTC. It translates to CASSLSLASTYEQYF. Supplemented by reference TRBV5-4 and TRBJ2-7, the full variable domain reads ETGVTQSPTHLIKTRGQQVTLRCSSQSGHNTVSWYQQALGQGPQFIFQYYREEENGRGNFPPRFSGLQFPNYSSELNVNALELDDSALYLCASSLSLASTYEQYFGPGTRLTVT.

The chain carries TRBV6-1 and TRBJ1-6; 8 bases are a match to TRBD1. The CDR3 has 15 amino acids. V shed 4 bases, J shed 8 bases, and the junction held 7 bases outside the gene matches. Germline V gene sequence: CDR1 MNHNS, CDR2 SASEGT. The CDR3 reads CASSGSTGGDSPLHF. The DNA of the CDR3 is TGTGCCAGCAGTGGATCTACAGGGGGGGATTCACCCCTCCACTTT.

The chain employs TRBV5-8 and TRBJ2-3; D possibly matches TRBD1 or TRBD2 (6 bases each). Germline CDR1 and CDR2: SGHTS and YDEGEE. V lost 1 base and J 5 bases, leaving 17 bases between the germline ends. The CDR3 is 16 amino acids. In DNA, the CDR3 is TGTGCCAGCAGCTTGCAGATGGGGGCCGGGGGAGATACGCAGTATTTT. Its translation: CASSLQMGAGGDTQYF.

The chain recombines TRBV7-9 with TRBJ1-4, with no clear D. Germline CDR1 is SEHNR and CDR2 is FQNEAQ (reference sequence). V dropped 3 bases and J dropped 5 bases, with 7 bases sitting between them. The length of the CDR3 is 13 residues. The CDR3 sequence: CASSFPPNEKLFF. The CDR3 coding sequence is TGTGCCAGCAGCTTTCCCCCCAATGAAAAACTGTTTTTT.

V usage is TRBV5-1 and J usage is TRBJ1-1, with 7 nucleotides matching TRBD1. Trimming cost V 4 bases and J 1 base; bases outside gene matches: 7. The CDR3 length is 15 residues. Germline lookup yields CDR1 SGHRS and CDR2 YFSETQ. CDR3 sequence reads: CASSRTGQPNTEAFF. The CDR3 coding sequence is TGCGCCAGCAGCCGCACGGGACAGCCGAACACTGAAGCTTTCTTT.

This chain connects TRBV29-1 to TRBJ2-1; 10 nucleotides align to TRBD2. The V and J ends lost 7 bases and 9 bases, in that order; junction bases with no gene match: 9. The germline gives CDR1 SQVTM, CDR2 ANQGSEA. CDR3 length: 13 residues. CDR3 DNA sequence: TGCAGCGGGGCTCTAGCGGGAGTAGGTGAGCAGTTCTTC. As protein: CSGALAGVGEQFF.